This T cell receptor (beta chain) was profiled in a study of CD8 T cells in Susac syndrome. The study sequenced TCR beta in blood CD8+ and CD4+ T cells. The CDR3 consists of 16 residues. CDR1 and CDR2 (germline): PRHDT, FYEKMQ (reference sequence). The ends were cut back, 2 bases at V and 4 bases at J, with 17 bases in the middle. cDNA came from around 0.54 to 1 ug RNA primed by random hexamers. TCRdb used MiXCR to reprocess the immunoSEQ multiplex PCR reads, holding one entry per CDR3 protein. The sample carries 150,000 to 200,000 distinct CDR3 sequences, less than 95% recorded once. Source material: CD4+ T cells from PBMCs. The chain couples TRBV13 to TRBJ1-2; D is perhaps TRBD1 (6 bases). The TCR sequence derives from a human donor with multiple sclerosis. CDR3 nucleotides: TGTGCCAGCAGCTTATTCCTGAGGACAGACAGCTATGGCTACACCTTC. It specifies CASSLFLRTDSYGYTF. Filled out from reference TRBV13 and TRBJ1-2, the complete variable domain reads AAGVIQSPRHLIKEKRETATLKCYPIPRHDTVYWYQQGPGQDPQFLISFYEKMQSDKGSIPDRFSAQQFSDYHSELNMSSLELGDSALYFCASSLFLRTDSYGYTFGSGTRLTVV.